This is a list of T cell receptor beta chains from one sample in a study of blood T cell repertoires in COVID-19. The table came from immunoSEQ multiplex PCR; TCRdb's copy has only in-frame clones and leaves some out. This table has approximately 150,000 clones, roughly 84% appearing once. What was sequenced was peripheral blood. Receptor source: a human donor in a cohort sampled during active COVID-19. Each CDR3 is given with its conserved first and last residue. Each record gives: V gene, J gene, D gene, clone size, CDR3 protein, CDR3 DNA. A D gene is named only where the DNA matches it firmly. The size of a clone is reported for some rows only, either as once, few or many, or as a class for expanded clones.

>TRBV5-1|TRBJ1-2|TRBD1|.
CASSLIGTGEISNYGYTF
TGCGCCAGCAGCCTGATAGGGACAGGCGAAATCTCTAACTATGGCTACACCTTC
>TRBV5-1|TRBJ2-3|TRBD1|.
CASSFTPGQGEDTQYF
TGCGCCAGCAGCTTCACCCCGGGACAGGGGGAAGATACGCAGTATTTT
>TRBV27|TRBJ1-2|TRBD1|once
CASSLQGAGGYTF
TGTGCCAGCAGTCTACAGGGGGCGGGCGGCTACACCTTC
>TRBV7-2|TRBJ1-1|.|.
CASGKLGAGVVNTEAFF
TGTGCCAGCGGTAAACTGGGGGCAGGGGTGGTGAACACTGAAGCTTTCTTT
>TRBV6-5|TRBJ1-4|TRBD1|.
CASSVGQGNEKLFF
TGTGCCAGCAGCGTGGGACAGGGGAATGAAAAACTGTTTTTT
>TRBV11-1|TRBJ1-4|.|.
CASSLAGVGEKLFF
TGTGCCAGCAGCTTAGCAGGGGTTGGTGAAAAACTGTTTTTT
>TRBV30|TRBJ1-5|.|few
CAWSANSNQPQHF
TGTGCCTGGAGTGCCAATAGCAATCAGCCCCAGCATTTT
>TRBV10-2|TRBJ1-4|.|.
CASSETGLDEKLFF
TGCGCCAGCAGTGAGACAGGGCTCGATGAAAAACTGTTTTTT
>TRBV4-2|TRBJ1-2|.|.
CASSQDGGGGYTF
TGTGCCAGCAGCCAAGATGGGGGGGGTGGCTACACCTTC
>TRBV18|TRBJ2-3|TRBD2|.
CASSPRGGGGTDTQYF
TGTGCCAGCTCACCTCGCGGGGGAGGCGGCACAGATACGCAGTATTTT
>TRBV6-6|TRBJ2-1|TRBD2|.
CASSYPSGSDNEQFF
TGTGCCAGCAGTTACCCTAGCGGGAGTGACAATGAGCAGTTCTTC
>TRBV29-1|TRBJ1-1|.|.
CSVGQLNTEAFF
TGCAGCGTTGGACAGCTGAACACTGAAGCTTTCTTT
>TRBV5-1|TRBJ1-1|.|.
CASTSGTEAFF
TGCGCCAGCACTTCCGGCACTGAAGCTTTCTTT